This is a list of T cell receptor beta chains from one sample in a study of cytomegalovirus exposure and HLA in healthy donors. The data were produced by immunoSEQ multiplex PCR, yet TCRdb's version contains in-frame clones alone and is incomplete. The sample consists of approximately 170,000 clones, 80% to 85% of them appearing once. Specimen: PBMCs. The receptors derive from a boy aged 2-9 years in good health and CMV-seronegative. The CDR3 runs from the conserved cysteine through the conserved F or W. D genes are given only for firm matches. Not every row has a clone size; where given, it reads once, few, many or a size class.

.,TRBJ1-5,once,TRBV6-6,TGTGCCAGCAGTTACTCGATCAGGAATGTTCCTCAGCCCCAGCATTTT,CASSYSIRNVPQPQHF
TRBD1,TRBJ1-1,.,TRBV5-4,TGTGCCAGCAGTTCGGGACAGGGGAAGACTGAAGCTTTCTTT,CASSSGQGKTEAFF
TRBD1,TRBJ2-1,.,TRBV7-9,TGTGCCAGCAGCTCTACGGACAGGGGAGATGAGCAGTTCTTC,CASSSTDRGDEQFF
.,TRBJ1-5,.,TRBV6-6,TGTGCCAGCAGTTTGCTAGACAGCACTCAGCCCCAGCATTTT,CASSLLDSTQPQHF
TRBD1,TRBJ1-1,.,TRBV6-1,TGTGCCAGCAGTGAGGGACAGGTGAACACTGAAGCTTTCTTT,CASSEGQVNTEAFF
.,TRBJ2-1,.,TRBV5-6,TGTGCCAGCAGCTTATCCCATACGAGGAATGAGCAGTTCTTC,CASSLSHTRNEQFF
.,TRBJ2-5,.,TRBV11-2,TGTGCCAGCAGCTTGCTACAGCACCAAGAGACCCAGTACTTC,CASSLLQHQETQYF
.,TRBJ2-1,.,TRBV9,TGTGCCAGCAGCGTAGGTGGTGTCACGGTATACAATGAGCAGTTCTTC,CASSVGGVTVYNEQFF
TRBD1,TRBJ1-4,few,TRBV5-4,TGTGCCAGCAGCTTGGGGACAGGTTCAGAAAAACTGTTTTTT,CASSLGTGSEKLFF
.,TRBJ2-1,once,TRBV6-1,TGTGCCAGCAGTGCCCTGGGGGGTGAGCAGTTCTTC,CASSALGGEQFF
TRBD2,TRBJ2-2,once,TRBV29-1,TGCAGCGTTCCATCGGGGGGGATTCAGACCGGGGAGCTGTTTTTT,CSVPSGGIQTGELFF
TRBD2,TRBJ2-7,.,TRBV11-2,TGTGCCAGCAGCTTCTCTAGCGGGAGCTCCTACGAGCAGTACTTC,CASSFSSGSSYEQYF
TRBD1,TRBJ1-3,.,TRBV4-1,TGCGCCAGCAGCCAACCCGGCCAGGGGGCGCGAAACACCATATATTTT,CASSQPGQGARNTIYF
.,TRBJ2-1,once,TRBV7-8,TGTGCCAGCAGCTCTGAGGATCCCCACTACTACAATGAGCAGTTCTTC,CASSSEDPHYYNEQFF
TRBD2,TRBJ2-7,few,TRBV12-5,TGTGCTTGTGAGCTCCAGACTAGCGGGAGTATCTACGAGCAGTACTTC,CACELQTSGSIYEQYF
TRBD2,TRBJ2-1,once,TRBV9,TGTGCCAGCAGCGCAGGACTAGCGGGAGGTGAGCAGTTCTTC,CASSAGLAGGEQFF
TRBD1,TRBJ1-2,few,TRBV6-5,TGTGCCAGCAGACAGACAGGGACTAACTATGGCTACACCTTC,CASRQTGTNYGYTF
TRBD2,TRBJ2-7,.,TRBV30,TGTGCCTGGGGACCCACGGGGGGATTTAGGGCTCCAGACGAGCAGTACTTC,CAWGPTGGFRAPDEQYF
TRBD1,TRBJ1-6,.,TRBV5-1,TGCGCCAGCAGCCCGGGACAGGGGGCAAATAATTCACCCCTCCACTTT,CASSPGQGANNSPLHF
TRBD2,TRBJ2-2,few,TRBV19,TGTGCCTCCTTAAACGGACTAGGTATTAGAGCCGGGGAGCTGTTTTTT,CASLNGLGIRAGELFF
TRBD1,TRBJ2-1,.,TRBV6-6,TGTGCCAGCATCCATCCGGGACAGGGTTACAATGAGCAGTTCTTC,CASIHPGQGYNEQFF
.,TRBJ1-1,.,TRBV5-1,TGCGCCAGCAGCTTGACCCAGGGTCAAACTGAAGCTTTCTTT,CASSLTQGQTEAFF
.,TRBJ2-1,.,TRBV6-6,TGTGCCAGCAGTTACTCGTCGGGTCCCTACAATGAGCAGTTCTTC,CASSYSSGPYNEQFF
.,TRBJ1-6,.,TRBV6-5,TGTGCCAGCAGTTACTCGACAGATTCACCCCTCCACTTT,CASSYSTDSPLHF
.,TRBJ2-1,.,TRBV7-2,TGTGCCAGCAGCTTTTCGAGTACCGGGTACAATGAGCAGTTCTTC,CASSFSSTGYNEQFF
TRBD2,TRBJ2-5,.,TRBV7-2,TGTGCCAGCAGCTTAGGTGGCGGGAGGGCTGGGGAGACCCAGTACTTC,CASSLGGGRAGETQYF
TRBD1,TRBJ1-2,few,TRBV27,TGTGCCAGCAGCTCGGGACAGGGCCAATTGGCCTACACCTTC,CASSSGQGQLAYTF
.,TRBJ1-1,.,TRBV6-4,TGTGCCAGCGTAACCGGAGTGGACACTAAAGCTTTCTTT,CASVTGVDTKAFF
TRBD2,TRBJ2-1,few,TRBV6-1,TGTGCCAGCAGCCTAGCGGGGGCCCTCAATGAGCAGTTCTTC,CASSLAGALNEQFF
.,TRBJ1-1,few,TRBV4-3,TGCGCCAGCAGCCAAGATATCCTCTCCGGGGGAAACACTGAAGCTTTCTTT,CASSQDILSGGNTEAFF
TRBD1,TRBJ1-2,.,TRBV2,TGTGCCAGCATGTTAGCCAGGGGGTTCTATGGCTACACCTTC,CASMLARGFYGYTF
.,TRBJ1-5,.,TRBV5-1,TGCGCCAGCTCCAGGGAGGGCTCGAGCAATCAGCCCCAGCATTTT,CASSREGSSNQPQHF
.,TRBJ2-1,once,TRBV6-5,TGTGCCAGCAGTCCCCGGACAGCGGACAATGAGCAGTTCTTC,CASSPRTADNEQFF
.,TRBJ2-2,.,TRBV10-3,TGTGCCATCAGTAGCACCACGAACACCGGGGAGCTGTTTTTT,CAISSTTNTGELFF
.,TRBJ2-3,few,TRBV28,TGTGCCAGCAGTTTCCGAGGGGATACGCAGTATTTT,CASSFRGDTQYF
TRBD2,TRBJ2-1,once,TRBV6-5,TGTGCCAGCAGTCCCGCGGGGGGGAACTACAATGAGCAGTTCTTC,CASSPAGGNYNEQFF
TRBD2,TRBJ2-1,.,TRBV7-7,TGTGCTAGCAGTCATAGCGGGGGACATGAGCAGTTCTTC,CASSHSGGHEQFF
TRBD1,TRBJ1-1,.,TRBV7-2,TGTGCCAGCAGCTTCCATGACAGGGAGAACACTGAAGCTTTCTTT,CASSFHDRENTEAFF
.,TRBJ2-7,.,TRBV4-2,TGTGCCAGCAGCCAAGAGACAGCCCCTAGTGAGCAGTACTTC,CASSQETAPSEQYF
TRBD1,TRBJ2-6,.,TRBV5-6,TGTGCCAGCAGCTTCAGAACCGGGACAGGGGTAGGGGGGGCCAACGTCCTGACTTTC,CASSFRTGTGVGGANVLTF
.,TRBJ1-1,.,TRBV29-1,TGCAGCGTTGTTGTTTTCGGGTCACACATGAACACTGAAGCTTTCTTT,CSVVVFGSHMNTEAFF